This TCR beta chain was documented in a study of OX40 agonist ivuxolimab in advanced cancers. The overall study: The dose of intravenous ivuxolimab that patients received every 2 weeks ranged from 0.01 to 10 mg/kg.

Profiled with immunoSEQ multiplex PCR; TCRdb holds only in-frame clones, not every one. The table lists under 70,000 clones, more than 80% of them singletons. No patient had autoimmune disease or received systemic immunosuppression. This clone came up once. Antigen specificity is unknown. Other nucleotide sequences from this sample produce the same CDR3. Study-level points and caveats: Partly responding patients at 0.1-3.0 mg/kg showed some of the smallest clonal expansion. The investigators did not determine what antigen specificity the expanded peripheral T cells had.

Material: CD4+ or CD8+ T cells sorted from blood, obtained in a trial of the OX40 agonist ivuxolimab. The clonotype originates from an adult with an advanced solid tumor such as melanoma, head and neck, liver or kidney cancer.

In nucleotides, the CDR3 is TGCGCCAGCAGCTACTACAATGAGCAGTTCTTC. Its protein product is CASSYYNEQFF. The chain combines TRBV5-1 with TRBJ2-1, with D unresolved. The V end lost 3 bases, the J end lost 3 bases, and 1 base lay between the germline ends. The CDR3 covers 11 residues. In germline, CDR1 is SGHRS, CDR2 YFSETQ.